This TCR beta chain originates from a study of PD-1 blockade in classical Hodgkin lymphoma. Regarding the study as a whole: Only CD4+ TCR diversity, not CD8+, had risen significantly by C4D1. Newly diagnosed patients had baseline TCR diversity that was reportedly lower than that of healthy donors. The study found complete responders had baseline diversity similar to newly diagnosed patients. The authors excluded patients who started nivolumab under 1 year after ASCT.

Data came from immunoSEQ multiplex PCR; TCRdb stores just in-frame clones and leaves some out. The table records some 22,000 clones, 80% of them present only once. All trial patients relapsed after autologous stem cell transplantation. The V end was cut by 0 bases, the J end by 0 bases, with 10 bases between. The germline gives CDR1 SGHRS, CDR2 YFSETQ. The length of the CDR3 is 16 residues. A word on this clone: Its target is not known.

The receptor was isolated from a human donor with classical Hodgkin lymphoma. The rearrangement links TRBV5-1 to TRBJ2-1; TRBD2 is a possible D gene (5 bases). The material sequenced was peripheral blood mononuclear cells (PBMCs), taken before the second cycle of nivolumab. The CDR3 here is CASSLGSGTSYNEQFF. CDR3 DNA sequence: TGCGCCAGCAGCTTGGGGAGCGGCACCTCCTACAATGAGCAGTTCTTC.